A selection of T cell receptor beta chains follows, all from one sample in a study of T cells in Graves' hyperthyroidism and ophthalmopathy. From the multiplex PCR reads, TCRdb called clonotypes with MiXCR, one entry per CDR3 protein. The sample includes over 120,000 distinct CDR3 sequences, around 20% of them seen just once. Sequenced material: blood. The receptors were sampled from a woman aged 45-60 years with Graves' hyperthyroidism that later progressed to Graves' ophthalmopathy. Both conserved end residues are part of each CDR3. D genes are given only for firm matches. Clone size is not always given. Where it is, it says once, few, many or a class for expanded clones.

V,J,D,size,DNA,CDR3
TRBV6-6,TRBJ2-1,.,many,TGTGCCAGCAGTTACTCCGCTAGGGTTGGCAAAAGCTCCTACAATGAGCAGTTCTTC,CASSYSARVGKSSYNEQFF
TRBV20-1,TRBJ2-5,.,few,TGCAGTGCAGGTCGGGGATTGGAGACCCAGTACTTC,CSAGRGLETQYF
TRBV6-1,TRBJ1-2,.,many,TGTGCCAGCGGGAACAGGGAAAACTATGGCTACACCTTC,CASGNRENYGYTF
TRBV7-9,TRBJ2-5,TRBD2,many,TGTGCCAGCAGCTCCAGGACTAGCGGGATGGAGACCCAGTACTTC,CASSSRTSGMETQYF
TRBV19,TRBJ1-2,.,.,TGTGCCAGTTTCGACCTTCGCTCCTTTGGCTACACCTTC,CASFDLRSFGYTF
TRBV4-1,TRBJ2-3,TRBD2,few,TGCGCCAGCAGCCTCCTCGGACTAGCGGGAAACAACCTTGGGGTAGATACGCAGTATTTT,CASSLLGLAGNNLGVDTQYF
TRBV20-1,TRBJ1-3,TRBD1,many,TGCAGTGCTACCGGGACAGGGACTGGAAACACCATATATTTT,CSATGTGTGNTIYF
TRBV3-1,TRBJ1-3,TRBD1,.,TGTGCCAGCAGCCAAGTGGGACAGGGGTCTGGAAACACCATATATTTT,CASSQVGQGSGNTIYF
TRBV27,TRBJ1-5,.,many,TGTGCCAGCAGTGACGGGACCGACCACAATCAGCCCCAGCATTTT,CASSDGTDHNQPQHF
TRBV28,TRBJ1-4,.,.,TGTGCCAGCAGTTCACAAAATGAAAAACTGTTTTTT,CASSSQNEKLFF
TRBV18,TRBJ2-3,.,many,TGTGCCAGCTCACCACGGGGACCAGATACGCAGTATTTT,CASSPRGPDTQYF
TRBV5-1,TRBJ2-2,.,few,TGCGCCAGCAGCTTGGTAGACAGAGCGAACACCGGGGAGCTGTTTTTT,CASSLVDRANTGELFF
TRBV30,TRBJ1-1,.,many,TGTGCCTGGACCCGGGAAGGGAACACTGAAGCTTTCTTT,CAWTREGNTEAFF
TRBV2,TRBJ2-1,.,many,TGTGCCAGCAAAGGAAGCGGCCATGAGCAGTTCTTC,CASKGSGHEQFF
TRBV6-1,TRBJ1-1,.,many,TGTGCCAGCAGTGGAAACACTGAAGCTTTCTTT,CASSGNTEAFF
TRBV7-8,TRBJ2-1,TRBD2,many,TGTGCCAGCAGCCTCACTAGCGGGAGAACCTACAATGAGCAGTTCTTC,CASSLTSGRTYNEQFF
TRBV7-9,TRBJ2-1,.,.,TGTGCCATCGGTCAGACACCCGGGAACTCCTACAATGAGCAGTTCTTC,CAIGQTPGNSYNEQFF
TRBV6-1,TRBJ1-1,.,many,TGTGCCAGCAGTGAAGTTCGGCTGGGGAGGGGGGCGATGAACACTGAAGCTTTCTTT,CASSEVRLGRGAMNTEAFF
TRBV5-4,TRBJ2-7,.,.,TGTGCCAGCAGCCCGCGGCCAGGGTACCGCGAGCAGTACTTC,CASSPRPGYREQYF
TRBV18,TRBJ2-3,.,many,TGTGCCAGCTCACCACCCTCCCGGGATACGCAGTATTTT,CASSPPSRDTQYF